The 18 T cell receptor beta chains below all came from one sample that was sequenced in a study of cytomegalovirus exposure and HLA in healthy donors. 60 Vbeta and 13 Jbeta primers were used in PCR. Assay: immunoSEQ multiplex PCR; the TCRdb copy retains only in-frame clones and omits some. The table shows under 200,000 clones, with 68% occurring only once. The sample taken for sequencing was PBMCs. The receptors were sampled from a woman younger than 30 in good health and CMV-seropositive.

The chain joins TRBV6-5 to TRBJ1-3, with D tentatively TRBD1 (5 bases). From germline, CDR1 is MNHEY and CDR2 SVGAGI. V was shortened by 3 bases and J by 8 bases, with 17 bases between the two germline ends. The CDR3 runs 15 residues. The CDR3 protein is CASSYRGGEVYTIYF. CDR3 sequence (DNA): TGTGCCAGCAGTTATCGGGGGGGGGAGGTATACACCATATATTTT.

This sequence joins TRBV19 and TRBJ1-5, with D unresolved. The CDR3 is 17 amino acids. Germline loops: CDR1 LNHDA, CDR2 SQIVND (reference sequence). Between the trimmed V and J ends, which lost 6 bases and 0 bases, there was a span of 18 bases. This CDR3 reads CASRTRRQYNSNQPQHF. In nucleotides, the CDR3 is TGTGCCAGTAGGACGAGGCGGCAGTATAATAGCAATCAGCCCCAGCATTTT. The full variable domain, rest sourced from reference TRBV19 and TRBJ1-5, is DGGITQSPKYLFRKEGQNVTLSCEQNLNHDAMYWYRQDPGQGLRLIYYSQIVNDFQKGDIAEGYSVSREKKESFPLTVTSAQKNPTAFYLCASRTRRQYNSNQPQHFGDGTRLSIL.

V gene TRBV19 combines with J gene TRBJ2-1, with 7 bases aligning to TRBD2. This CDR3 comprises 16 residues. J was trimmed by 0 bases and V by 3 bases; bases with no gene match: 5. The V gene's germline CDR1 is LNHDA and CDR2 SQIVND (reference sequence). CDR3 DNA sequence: TGTGCCAGTAGTATTTTAGGCGGGAGCTCCTACAATGAGCAGTTCTTC. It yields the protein CASSILGGSSYNEQFF.

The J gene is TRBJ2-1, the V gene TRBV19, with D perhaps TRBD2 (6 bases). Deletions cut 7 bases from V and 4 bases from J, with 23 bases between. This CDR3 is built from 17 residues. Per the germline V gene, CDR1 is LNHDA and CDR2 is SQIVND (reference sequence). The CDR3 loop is CASMAAGGAGWYNEQFF. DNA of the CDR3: TGTGCCAGTATGGCGGCCGGCGGGGCGGGCTGGTACAATGAGCAGTTCTTC.

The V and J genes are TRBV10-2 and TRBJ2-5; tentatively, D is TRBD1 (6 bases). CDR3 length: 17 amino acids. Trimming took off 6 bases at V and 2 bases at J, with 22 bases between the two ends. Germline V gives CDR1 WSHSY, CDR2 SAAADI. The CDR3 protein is CASRGGIKGVTQETQYF. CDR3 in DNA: TGCGCCAGCAGGGGCGGAATTAAGGGGGTGACTCAAGAGACCCAGTACTTC.

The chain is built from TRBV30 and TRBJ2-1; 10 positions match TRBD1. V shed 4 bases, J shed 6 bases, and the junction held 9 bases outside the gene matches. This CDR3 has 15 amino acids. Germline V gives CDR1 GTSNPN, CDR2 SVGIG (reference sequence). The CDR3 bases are TGTGCCTGGATCGGGGACAGGGGATTAGTCAATGAGCAGTTCTTC. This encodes CAWIGDRGLVNEQFF.

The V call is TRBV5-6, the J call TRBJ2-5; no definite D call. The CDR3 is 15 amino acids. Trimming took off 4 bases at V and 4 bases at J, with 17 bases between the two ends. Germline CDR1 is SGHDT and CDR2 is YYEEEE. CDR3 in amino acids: CASSVAVTAGETQYF. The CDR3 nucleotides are TGTGCCAGCAGCGTGGCCGTCACGGCAGGAGAGACCCAGTACTTC.

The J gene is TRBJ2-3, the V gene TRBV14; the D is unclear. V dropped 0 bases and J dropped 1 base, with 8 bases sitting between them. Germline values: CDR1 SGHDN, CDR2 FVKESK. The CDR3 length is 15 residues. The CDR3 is CASSQEFQGTDTQYF. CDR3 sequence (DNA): TGTGCCAGCAGCCAAGAATTCCAGGGCACAGATACGCAGTATTTT.

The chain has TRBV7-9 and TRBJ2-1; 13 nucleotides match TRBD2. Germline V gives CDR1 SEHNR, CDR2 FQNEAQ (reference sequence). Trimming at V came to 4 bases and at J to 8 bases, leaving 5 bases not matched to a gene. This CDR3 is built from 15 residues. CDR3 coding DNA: TGTGCCAGCAGCTCGGGACTAGCGGGAAAGGATGAGCAGTTCTTC. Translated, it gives CASSSGLAGKDEQFF.

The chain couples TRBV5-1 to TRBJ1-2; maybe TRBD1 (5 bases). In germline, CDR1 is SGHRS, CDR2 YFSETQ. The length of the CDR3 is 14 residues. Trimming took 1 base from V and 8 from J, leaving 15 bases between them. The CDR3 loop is CASSLTGRNWGYTF. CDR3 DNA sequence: TGCGCCAGCAGCTTGACAGGTCGAAACTGGGGCTACACCTTC.

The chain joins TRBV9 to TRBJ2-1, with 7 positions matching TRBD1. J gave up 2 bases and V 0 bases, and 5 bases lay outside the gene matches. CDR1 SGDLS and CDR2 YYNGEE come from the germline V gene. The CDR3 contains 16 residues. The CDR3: CASSVADDRAYNEQFF. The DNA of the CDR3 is TGTGCCAGCAGCGTAGCGGACGACAGGGCCTACAATGAGCAGTTCTTC.

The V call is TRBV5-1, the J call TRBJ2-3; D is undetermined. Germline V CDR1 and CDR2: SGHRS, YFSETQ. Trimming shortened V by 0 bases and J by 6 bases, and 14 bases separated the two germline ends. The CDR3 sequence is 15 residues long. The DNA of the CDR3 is TGCGCCAGCAGCTTGGCCGGCCAGCCCGGGGATACGCAGTATTTT. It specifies CASSLAGQPGDTQYF.

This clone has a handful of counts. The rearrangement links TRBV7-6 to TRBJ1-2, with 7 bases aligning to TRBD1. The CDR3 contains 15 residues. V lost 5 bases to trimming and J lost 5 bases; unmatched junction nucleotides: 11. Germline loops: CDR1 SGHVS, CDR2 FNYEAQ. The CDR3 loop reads CASSPSFDREYGYTF. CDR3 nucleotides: TGTGCCAGCAGCCCTAGTTTCGACAGGGAGTATGGCTACACCTTC.

CDR3 sequence: CASSPQTGMSGELFF. For the CDR3, the DNA is TGTGCCAGTAGCCCCCAGACAGGTATGTCCGGGGAGCTGTTTTTT. The genes are TRBV19 and TRBJ2-2; TRBD1 is a possible D gene (6 bases). V was clipped by 6 bases and J by 6 bases, with 17 bases between them. Per germline, CDR1 LNHDA and CDR2 SQIVND (reference sequence). The CDR3 spans 15 residues. The entire variable domain, with the rest obtained from reference TRBV19 and TRBJ2-2, is as follows: DGGITQSPKYLFRKEGQNVTLSCEQNLNHDAMYWYRQDPGQGLRLIYYSQIVNDFQKGDIAEGYSVSREKKESFPLTVTSAQKNPTAFYLCASSPQTGMSGELFFGEGSRLTVL.

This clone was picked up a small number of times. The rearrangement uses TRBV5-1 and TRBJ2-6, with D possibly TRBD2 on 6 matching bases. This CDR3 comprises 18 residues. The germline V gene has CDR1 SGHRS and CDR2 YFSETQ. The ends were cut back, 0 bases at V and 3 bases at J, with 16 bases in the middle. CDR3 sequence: CASSLGIQGGGGANVLTF. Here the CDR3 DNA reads TGCGCCAGCAGCTTGGGAATTCAGGGAGGTGGTGGGGCCAACGTCCTGACTTTC.

This chain's CDR3 is CSASDWEAFF. In DNA form, the CDR3 reads TGCAGTGCTAGTGACTGGGAAGCTTTCTTT. The rearrangement uses TRBV20-1 and TRBJ1-1; no firm D call. The germline V gene has CDR1 DFQATT and CDR2 SNEGSKA (reference sequence). The CDR3 has 10 residues. The germline V and J ends were trimmed by 3 bases and 8 bases, with 7 bases remaining between them.

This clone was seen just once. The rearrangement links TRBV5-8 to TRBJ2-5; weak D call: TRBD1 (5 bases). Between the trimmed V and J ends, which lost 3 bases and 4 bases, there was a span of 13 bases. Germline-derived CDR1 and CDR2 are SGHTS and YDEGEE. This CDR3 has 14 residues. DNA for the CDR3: TGTGCCAGCAGCTCCCGTCAGGGTAGAGAGACCCAGTACTTC. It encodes CASSSRQGRETQYF.

CDR3 loop: CASSFGGSLDNEQFF. The CDR3 bases are TGTGCCAGCAGCTTCGGGGGGAGTTTGGACAATGAGCAGTTCTTC. This chain links TRBV7-9 with TRBJ2-1, with 7 bases that match TRBD2. The junction had 7 bases not matched to a gene; V was cut back by 3 bases and J by 5 bases. Germline V lookup: CDR1 SEHNR, CDR2 FQNEAQ (reference sequence). CDR3 length equals 15 residues. Full variable domain (outside the CDR3, taken from reference TRBV7-9 and TRBJ2-1): DTGVSQNPRHKITKRGQNVTFRCDPISEHNRLYWYRQTLGQGPEFLTYFQNEAQLEKSRLLSDRFSAERPKGSFSTLEIQRTEQGDSAMYLCASSFGGSLDNEQFFGPGTRLTVL.